The entry below gives a single T cell receptor beta chain sequence along with its context. Its antigen is undetermined. This specimen belongs to a study of cytomegalovirus exposure and HLA in healthy donors. Study-wide findings and caveats: In the 120 validation repertoires, under 95% of cluster scores exceeded 0, per a later analysis.

The CDR3 runs to 16 residues. The V gene lost 0 bases and the J gene lost 3 bases, with 17 bases spanning the gap. In germline, CDR1 is GTSNPN, CDR2 SVGIG (reference sequence). TCRdb keeps only in-frame clones here, not all; method: immunoSEQ multiplex PCR. The table has fewer than 65,000 clones, roughly 89% seen once; the top ten hold more than 14%. Material for sequencing was PBMCs. The sequence came from a woman younger than 35 in good health and CMV-seronegative. The chain employs TRBV30 and TRBJ1-1; tentative D call: TRBD1 (5 bases). The CDR3 sequence: CAWSVQGGWGDTEAFF. DNA for the CDR3: TGTGCCTGGAGTGTCCAGGGTGGTTGGGGTGACACTGAAGCTTTCTTT.